The present entry profiles one T cell receptor (beta chain) with its context. Its target is not known. This sample is drawn from a study of cytomegalovirus exposure and HLA in healthy donors. In the study overall: The approximately 130 validation repertoires and the approximately 670 first-cohort repertoires shared a platform, a later analysis reported. Study-level points and caveats: Despite most TCR sequences being rare, some public TCRs occurred in many donors.

Data came from immunoSEQ multiplex PCR; TCRdb stores just in-frame clones and leaves some out. The repertoire holds roughly 150,000 clones, with 85% to 90% as singletons. V gave up 3 bases and J gave up 3 bases, with 5 bases separating them. This CDR3 contains 12 residues. Germline V gene data show CDR1 as MGHDK and CDR2 as SYGVNS. Sequenced input: PBMCs. This receptor was taken from a woman between 18 and 29 years old in good health and CMV-seropositive. The chain is built from TRBV25-1 and TRBJ1-2; D remains ambiguous. CDR3 nucleotides: TGTGCCAGCAGTGAGCCAGACTATGGCTACACCTTC. Its translation is CASSEPDYGYTF.